These 24 T cell receptor beta chains share one sample of origin, sequenced in a study of T cell clones after liver transplantation. Assay: immunoSEQ multiplex PCR; the TCRdb copy retains only in-frame clones and omits some. The sample consists of around 110,000 clones, 75% to 95% of them appearing once. Here the sequenced sample was CD4+ T cells from blood, taken 12 months after liver transplant. The receptors here all came from a human patient who received a liver transplant. Some T cells may be the graft donor's.

This clone has just a few counts. This chain uses TRBV6-1 with TRBJ2-7; 7 bases are a match to TRBD1. CDR3 length equals 13 residues. From germline, CDR1 is MNHNS and CDR2 SASEGT. The trim removed 4 bases at V and 5 bases at J, leaving 5 bases unmatched. The CDR3, as DNA: TGTGCCAGCAGTGCCGACAGGGCTCACGAGCAGTACTTC. This codes for CASSADRAHEQYF.

This chain links TRBV28 with TRBJ1-2; D not certain. Germline V CDR1 and CDR2: MDHEN, SYDVKM. The CDR3 is made up of 14 amino acids. The ends were cut back, 5 bases at V and 5 bases at J, with 15 bases in the middle. The CDR3: CASSPGNRNYGYTF. CDR3 sequence (DNA): TGTGCCAGCAGTCCCGGAAATAGAAATTATGGCTACACCTTC.

This chain connects TRBV6-1 to TRBJ1-5, with a possible D match to TRBD1 (6 bases). The germline V and J ends were trimmed by 8 bases and 2 bases, with 16 bases remaining between them. Germline V gene data show CDR1 as MNHNS and CDR2 as SASEGT. The CDR3 contains 15 residues. The CDR3 region is CASSGGTRGNQPQHF. Written as DNA, the CDR3 is TGTGCCAGCTCCGGGGGCACTCGGGGCAATCAGCCCCAGCATTTT.

The chain couples TRBV14 to TRBJ2-5; D not certain. The V end was cut by 3 bases, the J end by 3 bases, with 8 bases between. Per germline, CDR1 SGHDN and CDR2 FVKESK. The CDR3 runs 13 residues. The CDR3 loop reads CASSQGNEETQYF. Here the CDR3 DNA reads TGTGCCAGCAGCCAGGGAAATGAAGAGACCCAGTACTTC.

This clone was detected only a few times. This chain uses TRBV5-8 with TRBJ2-5; 11 positions agree with TRBD2. Germline CDR1 is SGHTS and CDR2 is YDEGEE. V was pared by 3 bases and J by 3 bases, with 4 bases of the junction left unmatched. This CDR3 is 15 amino acids long. CDR3 nucleotides: TGTGCCAGCAGCTCAGGGACTAGCGGAGAAGAGACCCAGTACTTC. Its protein product is CASSSGTSGEETQYF.

This clone was detected only a few times. This chain connects TRBV19 to TRBJ2-4, with D possibly TRBD2 on 6 matching bases. Trimming removed 1 base at V and 6 bases at J, with 16 bases between. The germline gives CDR1 LNHDA, CDR2 SQIVND (reference sequence). The length of the CDR3 is 16 residues. The CDR3 bases are TGTGCCAGTAGTATAGCGCGACTAGGTCGTGGAAACATTCAGTACTTC. Translated, it gives CASSIARLGRGNIQYF. Combining the CDR3 with reference TRBV19 and TRBJ2-4 gives the whole variable domain DGGITQSPKYLFRKEGQNVTLSCEQNLNHDAMYWYRQDPGQGLRLIYYSQIVNDFQKGDIAEGYSVSREKKESFPLTVTSAQKNPTAFYLCASSIARLGRGNIQYFGAGTRLSVL.

This clone was counted once. This rearrangement joins TRBV10-3 to TRBJ2-7; TRBD1 agrees at 9 bases. The CDR3 runs to 14 residues. Trimming removed 8 bases from V and 4 bases from J; junction bases left unmatched: 9. Germline V lookup: CDR1 ENHRY, CDR2 SYGVKD. CDR3 in amino acids: CAIGKQGAGYEQYF. The CDR3, as DNA: TGTGCCATCGGCAAACAGGGGGCAGGGTACGAGCAGTACTTC.

The rearrangement links TRBV11-2 to TRBJ1-2; tentative D call: TRBD1 (6 bases). Germline CDR1 is SGHAT and CDR2 is FQNNGV. This CDR3 region has 14 residues. V gave up 6 bases and J gave up 7 bases, with 18 bases separating them. CDR3 sequence reads: CASSLSITGLGYTF. The CDR3 DNA sequence: TGTGCCAGCAGTTTAAGTATAACAGGGCTTGGCTACACCTTC.

This clone was recorded many times. The chain carries TRBV7-2 and TRBJ1-5; the match to TRBD1 covers 10 bases. In germline, CDR1 is SGHTA, CDR2 FQGNSA. V lost 6 bases and J lost 3; bases outside the gene matches: 5. This CDR3 spans 15 amino acids. The CDR3 protein is CASSWGQGPNQPQHF. In DNA, the CDR3 is TGTGCCAGCAGTTGGGGACAGGGGCCCAATCAGCCCCAGCATTTT.

This clone turned up a few times. The rearrangement uses TRBV7-2 and TRBJ1-6, with unresolved D. The CDR3 length is 11 residues. V lost 3 bases to trimming and J lost 8 bases, with 2 bases between them. Germline CDR1 reads SGHTA; CDR2 reads FQGNSA. This chain's CDR3 is CASSLDSPLHF. In DNA form, the CDR3 reads TGTGCCAGCAGCTTGGATTCACCCCTCCACTTT.

The chain links TRBV20-1 to TRBJ2-5, with D perhaps TRBD2 (5 bases). The CDR3 is made up of 11 amino acids. The germline CDR1 and CDR2 sequences are DFQATT and SNEGSKA (reference sequence). Trimming pared 6 bases from V and 3 bases from J, leaving 8 bases between. CDR3 in DNA: TGCAGTGCCCCCGGGGAAGAGACCCAGTACTTC. It specifies CSAPGEETQYF.

The rearrangement uses TRBV6-1 and TRBJ1-5; 7 bases fit TRBD1. The CDR3 length is 18 residues. J was trimmed by 0 bases and V by 3 bases; bases with no gene match: 11. Germline CDR1 MNHNS, CDR2 SASEGT. DNA of the CDR3: TGTGCCAGCAGTGACCCCTCCGGGACAGAGTATAGCAATCAGCCCCAGCATTTT. Translated: CASSDPSGTEYSNQPQHF.

The chain links TRBV27 to TRBJ2-2; D is ambiguous. CDR1 is MNHEY and CDR2 is SMNVEV in the germline V gene (reference sequence). Trimming shortened V by 4 bases and J by 3 bases, and 12 bases separated the two germline ends. This CDR3 is 15 amino acids long. CDR3 residues: CASSYEQRDTGELFF. For the CDR3, the DNA is TGTGCCAGCAGTTACGAACAGAGAGACACCGGGGAGCTGTTTTTT.

The J gene is TRBJ1-5, the V gene TRBV7-2, with a tentative D call TRBD1 (6 bases). Per the germline V gene, CDR1 is SGHTA and CDR2 is FQGNSA. Trimming shortened V by 6 bases and J by 3 bases, and 18 bases separated the two germline ends. The CDR3 is made up of 16 amino acids. The CDR3: CASSLGGGLPNQPQHF. CDR3 coding DNA: TGTGCCAGCAGTCTAGGCGGGGGGCTCCCCAATCAGCCCCAGCATTTT.

The chain recombines TRBV7-2 with TRBJ2-7, with 10 positions matching TRBD1. Germline V gives CDR1 SGHTA, CDR2 FQGNSA. The trim removed 4 bases at V and 3 bases at J, leaving 3 bases unmatched. CDR3 length: 14 residues. The CDR3, as DNA: TGTGCCAGCAGCTACGGGGACAGGGGCTACGAGCAGTACTTC. Translated, it gives CASSYGDRGYEQYF.

The V call is TRBV19, the J call TRBJ1-4, with 9 bases identical to TRBD1. The CDR3 spans 16 residues. Germline CDR1 LNHDA, CDR2 SQIVND (reference sequence). The trim removed 7 bases at V and 6 bases at J, leaving 12 bases unmatched. The DNA of the CDR3 is TGTGCCAGTAAGGGCGGCACAGGGGGCCGATATGAAAAACTGTTTTTT. This gives the protein CASKGGTGGRYEKLFF. Supplemented by reference TRBV19 and TRBJ1-4, the full variable domain reads DGGITQSPKYLFRKEGQNVTLSCEQNLNHDAMYWYRQDPGQGLRLIYYSQIVNDFQKGDIAEGYSVSREKKESFPLTVTSAQKNPTAFYLCASKGGTGGRYEKLFFGSGTQLSVL.

CDR3 in amino acids: CASSSLQREAGDTQYF. The DNA for the CDR3 is TGTGCCAGCAGCAGTCTACAGCGGGAGGCTGGAGATACGCAGTATTTT. This sequence joins TRBV11-2 and TRBJ2-3; the match to TRBD2 covers 9 bases. CDR3 length: 16 residues. V lost 5 bases, J lost 5 bases, and 11 bases stayed unmatched. Germline V lookup: CDR1 SGHAT, CDR2 FQNNGV.

V is TRBV11-2 and J is TRBJ2-7; D gene ambiguous. This CDR3 comprises 14 residues. Trimming took 1 base from V and 6 from J, leaving 13 bases between them. Germline CDR1 and CDR2: SGHAT and FQNNGV. CDR3 amino acids: CASSLGKPVSEQYF. DNA for the CDR3: TGTGCCAGCAGCTTAGGTAAGCCCGTATCCGAGCAGTACTTC.

This clone was detected only once. In DNA, the CDR3 is TGTGCCAGCGCTAACACTGAAGCTTTCTTT. Its protein is CASANTEAFF. The chain joins TRBV6-5 to TRBJ1-1; D call uncertain. The ends were cut back, 8 bases at V and 2 bases at J, with 3 bases in the middle. The germline CDR1 and CDR2 sequences are MNHEY and SVGAGI. This CDR3 has 10 residues.

The chain links TRBV7-8 to TRBJ2-2; D gene ambiguous. Per germline, CDR1 SGHVS and CDR2 FQNEAQ. There are 18 residues in the CDR3. Trimming cost V 2 bases and J 4 bases, with 20 bases left between them. The CDR3 is CASSLRIARRGSTGELFF. The CDR3 DNA follows: TGTGCCAGCAGCTTACGAATAGCCCGGAGAGGTTCCACCGGGGAGCTGTTTTTT.

The chain links TRBV5-1 to TRBJ1-3; 8 bases are shared with TRBD1. This CDR3 region has 14 residues. Germline lookup yields CDR1 SGHRS and CDR2 YFSETQ. Trimming cost V 4 bases and J 4 bases; bases outside gene matches: 4. CDR3 in DNA: TGCGCCAGCAGCATAGGGACAGGAGGAAACACCATATATTTT. Amino acid sequence: CASSIGTGGNTIYF.

This clone showed up just once. The genes are TRBV11-3 and TRBJ1-2; D unresolved. V was trimmed by 5 bases and J by 7 bases, leaving 14 bases between them. Germline CDR1 and CDR2: SGHNT and YENEEA. This CDR3 region has 13 residues. CDR3 residues: CASSPSRVPGYTF. The CDR3 bases are TGTGCCAGCAGCCCCTCGAGGGTCCCTGGCTACACCTTC. Full variable domain (remainder filled in from reference TRBV11-3 and TRBJ1-2): EAGVVQSPRYKIIEKKQPVAFWCNPISGHNTLYWYLQNLGQGPELLIRYENEEAVDDSQLPKDRFSAERLKGVDSTLKIQPAELGDSAVYLCASSPSRVPGYTFGSGTRLTVV.

J is TRBJ2-7 and V is TRBV28, with D perhaps matching TRBD1 (5 bases). Germline CDR1 is MDHEN and CDR2 is SYDVKM. The CDR3 spans 12 residues. V was clipped by 6 bases and J by 6 bases, with 12 bases between them. DNA of the CDR3: TGTGCCAGCAGCTGGGGCGGCCGCGAGCAGTACTTC. Protein sequence: CASSWGGREQYF.

V usage is TRBV11-3 and J usage is TRBJ2-7; D may be TRBD2 (6 bases). CDR3 length equals 17 residues. V gave up 1 base and J gave up 0 bases, with 16 bases separating them. Germline V gives CDR1 SGHNT, CDR2 YENEEA. In DNA, the CDR3 is TGTGCCAGCAGCTTAGGGGGGAGGCACCCGGGCTCCTACGAGCAGTACTTC. Translated, it gives CASSLGGRHPGSYEQYF.